One and the same sample provided the 20 T cell receptor beta chains below, sequenced in a study of human T cells and chemical hapten exposure. Using its own MiXCR run on the RACE reads, TCRdb lists one record per CDR3 protein. This sample yields 130,000 or so distinct CDR3 sequences, of which approximately 11% are seen a single time; roughly 2.3% belongs to the top ten. Documented time point: patch test 3, about 24 weeks after DPC sensitization. The treatment was: therapeutic diphenylcyclopropenone sensitization with weekly scalp DPC. The sample consisted of whole blood, taken in connection with sensitization to the hapten diphenylcyclopropenone (DPC). These TCRs come from a woman between 50 and 59 years old with alopecia areata. Some clones in this sample may be carry-over from other donors' samples.

Only a few counts were recorded for this clonotype. The chain recombines TRBV5-1 with TRBJ2-7; TRBD1 matches at 9 bases. V gave up 3 bases and J gave up 5 bases; unmatched junction bases: 9. The CDR3 loop spans 15 amino acids. Germline CDR1 SGHRS, CDR2 YFSETQ. The CDR3 DNA is TGCGCCAGCAGCTCCTCGGGACAGGGCTACCACGAGCAGTACTTC. Its protein is CASSSSGQGYHEQYF.

The V and J genes are TRBV7-8 and TRBJ2-3; 10 positions match TRBD2. The J segment lost 2 bases and the V segment lost 4 bases, leaving 3 bases of the junction unmatched. There are 15 residues in the CDR3. Germline CDR1 SGHVS, CDR2 FQNEAQ. The CDR3 is CASSSLAGATDTQYF. The CDR3 DNA is TGTGCCAGCAGCTCTCTAGCGGGGGCCACAGATACGCAGTATTTT.

DNA for the CDR3: TGTGCCAGCAGTTTAAGGGGGCTGGAGACCCAGTACTTC. It is translated as CASSLRGLETQYF. J is TRBJ2-5 and V is TRBV28, with 7 bases identical to TRBD1. The V and J ends lost 2 bases and 5 bases, in that order; junction bases with no gene match: 2. The CDR3 has 13 amino acids. CDR1 is MDHEN and CDR2 is SYDVKM in the germline V gene.

The V gene is TRBV6-2 or TRBV6-3, the J gene TRBJ2-1, with 7 bases matching TRBD2. V lost 4 bases, J lost 10 bases, and 4 bases stayed unmatched. In germline, CDR1 is MNHEY, CDR2 SVGEGT. The CDR3 is 12 residues long. CDR3 DNA sequence: TGTGCCAGCAGTTCCTGGGGAGGGGAGCAGTTCTTC. Amino acids: CASSSWGGEQFF.

This clonotype has only a few counts. The chain uses TRBV27 and TRBJ2-7; D is possibly TRBD1 (7 bases). Germline V lookup: CDR1 MNHEY, CDR2 SMNVEV (reference sequence). The CDR3 sequence is 16 residues long. The V end lost 6 bases, the J end lost 5 bases, and 23 bases lay between the germline ends. The chain's CDR3 is CASSRNPRGAGDEQYF. The CDR3 region has the DNA TGTGCCAGCAGCCGAAATCCCAGGGGGGCAGGTGACGAGCAGTACTTC.

V gene TRBV3-1 combines with J gene TRBJ2-3; 12 bases map to TRBD2. Germline loops: CDR1 LGHDT, CDR2 YNNKEL (reference sequence). The CDR3 length is 20 residues. With V trimmed by 4 bases and J by 0 bases, 14 bases remained unmatched. CDR3 in DNA: TGTGCCAGCAGCCCCTCGGAGCTAGCGGGGGGGCTGACTAGCACAGATACGCAGTATTTT. It translates to CASSPSELAGGLTSTDTQYF.

Comment on this clonotype: It may be a read error: a sequence one base away is much more abundant. The chain employs TRBV4-2 and TRBJ2-5; 7 bases align to TRBD2. The length of the CDR3 is 15 residues. Germline CDR1 is LGHNA and CDR2 is YNFKEQ. CDR3 DNA: TGTGCCAGAAGCCAAGAACTAGCGAGGCAAGAGACCCAGTACTTC. This translates into CARSQELARQETQYF.

This clonotype has more than one count but fewer than ten. The rearrangement uses TRBV12-3 or TRBV12-4 and TRBJ1-1; 7 bases agree with TRBD1. The CDR3 runs to 14 residues. Trimming cost V 6 bases and J 3 bases; bases outside gene matches: 7. The CDR3 DNA is TGTGCCAGCAGCGTCATGACAGGGTACACTGAAGCTTTCTTT. Its translation: CASSVMTGYTEAFF.

In this sample, this clonotype turned up many times. This chain uses TRBV5-8 with TRBJ2-7; 7 bases match TRBD1. V gave up 0 bases and J gave up 4 bases; unmatched junction bases: 4. The germline CDR1 and CDR2 sequences are SGHTS and YDEGEE. The CDR3 is 14 amino acids. CDR3 coding DNA: TGTGCCAGCAGCTTGGGACAGGGTTTATACGAGCAGTACTTC. This encodes CASSLGQGLYEQYF.

This clonotype came up a few times. The chain links TRBV12-3 or TRBV12-4 to TRBJ1-2, with 12 bases aligning to TRBD1. This CDR3 region has 16 residues. V lost 5 bases, J lost 1 base, and 5 bases stayed unmatched. CDR3 in amino acids: CASSTGQGAFNYGYTF. CDR3 sequence (DNA): TGTGCCAGCAGTACGGGACAGGGGGCATTTAACTATGGCTACACCTTC.

This clonotype was seen more than once but under ten times. The rearrangement uses TRBV7-9 and TRBJ1-1, with D unresolved. The CDR3 has 14 amino acids. Germline CDR1 reads SEHNR; CDR2 reads FQNEAQ (reference sequence). Trimming stripped 5 bases from V and 5 bases from J, with 15 bases between. For the CDR3, the DNA is TGTGCCAGCAGCCAAAAGCAGGCGGGGACTGAAGCTTTCTTT. Its protein is CASSQKQAGTEAFF.

In its sample, this clonotype was seen a few times. The V gene is TRBV6-1, the J gene TRBJ1-5; D uncertain. Trimming pared 0 bases from V and 3 bases from J, leaving 12 bases between. The CDR3 consists of 16 residues. The germline gives CDR1 MNHNS, CDR2 SASEGT. The CDR3 sequence: CASSEALGRVNQPQHF. CDR3 nucleotide sequence: TGTGCCAGCAGTGAAGCGCTCGGCAGAGTCAATCAGCCCCAGCATTTT.

The chain recombines TRBV29-1 with TRBJ2-3; D call uncertain. Germline assignment: CDR1 SQVTM and CDR2 ANQGSEA. The V gene lost 7 bases and the J gene lost 5 bases, with 10 bases spanning the gap. The length of the CDR3 is 11 residues. In DNA, the CDR3 is TGCAGCGGTGTGAAGGGAGATACGCAGTATTTT. Residues: CSGVKGDTQYF.

CDR3 coding DNA: TGCAGCGTGGAAACAGGGTTCCTTGATGGCTACACCTTC. Translating it yields CSVETGFLDGYTF. The chain joins TRBV29-1 to TRBJ1-2; D is possibly TRBD1 (6 bases). The V end was cut by 6 bases, the J end by 6 bases, with 17 bases between. Germline CDR1 reads SQVTM; CDR2 reads ANQGSEA. This CDR3 comprises 13 residues.

In its sample, this clonotype was seen many times. The chain joins TRBV20-1 to TRBJ2-4; D is uncertain. The CDR3 consists of 13 residues. The V and J ends lost 0 bases and 1 base respectively, with 4 bases between them. Per germline, CDR1 DFQATT and CDR2 SNEGSKA (reference sequence). CDR3 region: CSARDTAKNIQYF. The CDR3 DNA follows: TGCAGTGCTAGAGATACCGCCAAAAACATTCAGTACTTC.

This clonotype was detected ten times or more. The gene calls are TRBV12-3 or TRBV12-4 and TRBJ2-7; TRBD1 matches 8 bases. This CDR3 has 11 residues. V gave up 6 bases and J gave up 5 bases; unmatched junction bases: 0. CDR3 in DNA: TGTGCCAGCAGGGACAGGGACGAGCAGTACTTC. Translating it yields CASRDRDEQYF.

There are many counts of this clonotype. CDR3 DNA sequence: TGTGCCATCAGTGATAGACAGGGGTCCGAGCAGTACTTC. Translating it yields CAISDRQGSEQYF. The chain is built from TRBV10-3 and TRBJ2-7, with 8 positions matching TRBD1. The CDR3 is 13 amino acids. Germline trimming cut 3 bases from V and 6 bases from J; bases unmatched to any gene: 4. Germline loops: CDR1 ENHRY, CDR2 SYGVKD.

The chain links TRBV28 to TRBJ2-5; weak D call: TRBD2 (5 bases). The V end was cut by 5 bases, the J end by 3 bases, with 10 bases between. The germline CDR1 and CDR2 sequences are MDHEN and SYDVKM. The CDR3 is 13 amino acids. The CDR3 loop reads CASSPLGEETQYF. CDR3 nucleotides: TGTGCCAGCAGTCCACTAGGAGAAGAGACCCAGTACTTC. The full variable domain, with the rest looked up from reference TRBV28 and TRBJ2-5, is DVKVTQSSRYLVKRTGEKVFLECVQDMDHENMFWYRQDPGLGLRLIYFSYDVKMKEKGDIPEGYSVSREKKERFSLILESASTNQTSMYLCASSPLGEETQYFGPGTRLLVL.

This clonotype was seen more than once but under ten times. The chain joins TRBV5-6 to TRBJ2-5; D unresolved. V was pared by 3 bases and J by 0 bases, with 3 bases between. The germline V gene encodes CDR1 SGHDT and CDR2 YYEEEE. This CDR3 has 12 residues. DNA of the CDR3: TGTGCCAGCAGCTCCAACCAAGAGACCCAGTACTTC. Translation gives CASSSNQETQYF.

This clonotype has just a few counts. The V call is TRBV20-1, the J call TRBJ1-1; TRBD1 is a possible D gene (5 bases). The germline V and J ends were trimmed by 0 bases and 0 bases, with 14 bases remaining between them. Germline V CDR1 and CDR2: DFQATT, SNEGSKA (reference sequence). CDR3 size: 16 residues. The CDR3 DNA sequence: TGCAGTGCTAGAGATGGATCAGGGATGATGAACACTGAAGCTTTCTTT. Translating it yields CSARDGSGMMNTEAFF.